The entry that follows covers one T cell receptor (beta chain) sequence. Patients included in sequencing had previously demonstrated CD8+CD57+ cell expansion by flow cytometry. Patients had not yet gotten any therapy when their blood was taken for sampling. J lost 0 bases, V lost 10 bases, and 11 bases had no gene match. The germline V gene encodes CDR1 SNHLY and CDR2 FYNNEI. CDR3 length: 16 amino acids. Genomic DNA was employed as the template in profiling TCR beta VDJ and CDR3. TCRdb reanalysed the reads using MiXCR and keeps one entry per CDR3 protein. Of about 54,000 distinct CDR3 sequences listed, roughly three fifths are singletons. This record comes from a study of CD8+CD57+ T cells in acquired aplastic anemia. Study-level information: On average, sorted CD4+ and CD8+ cells gave roughly 2.9 ug of DNA.

This chain uses TRBV2 with TRBJ2-7; TRBD1 matches at 11 bases. The TCR originated in a human donor with aplastic anemia. The sequenced sample consisted of sorted CD4+, CD8+, or CD8+CD57+ T cells (not recorded which) from PBMCs. CDR3 region: CATSGDRGKSSYEQYF. The CDR3 nucleotides are TGTGCCACCTCGGGGGACAGGGGGAAGAGCTCCTACGAGCAGTACTTC.